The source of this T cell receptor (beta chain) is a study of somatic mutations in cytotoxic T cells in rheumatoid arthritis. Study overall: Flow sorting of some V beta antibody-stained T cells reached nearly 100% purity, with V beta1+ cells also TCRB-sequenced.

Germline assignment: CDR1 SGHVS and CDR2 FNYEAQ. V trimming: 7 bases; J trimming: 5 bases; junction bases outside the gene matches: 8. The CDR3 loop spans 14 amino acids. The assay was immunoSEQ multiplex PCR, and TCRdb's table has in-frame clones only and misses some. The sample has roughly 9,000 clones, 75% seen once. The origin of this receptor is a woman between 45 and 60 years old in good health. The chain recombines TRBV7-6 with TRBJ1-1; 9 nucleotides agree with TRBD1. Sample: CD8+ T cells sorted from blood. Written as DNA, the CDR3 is TGTGCCAGCACTTACTTGGACAGGGGAACTGAAGCTTTCTTT. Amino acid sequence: CASTYLDRGTEAFF.